The 22 T cell receptor beta chains below were found in one sample sequenced in a study of cytomegalovirus exposure and HLA in healthy donors. 60 Vbeta and 13 Jbeta primers were used in PCR. The assay was immunoSEQ multiplex PCR, and TCRdb's table has in-frame clones only and misses some. The sample lists about 200,000 clones, almost 85% seen once, with approximately 2.4% in the top ten. The sequenced sample consisted of PBMCs. These receptors originate from a woman between 50 and 59 years old in good health and CMV-seronegative.

The CDR3 DNA reads TGTGCCAGCAGTTGGCATCAGACTGGCACCCTAGACGAGCAGTACTTC. Protein: CASSWHQTGTLDEQYF. The chain recombines TRBV6-6 with TRBJ2-7; D call uncertain. CDR1 and CDR2 from the germline V gene are MNHNY and SVGAGI (reference sequence). There are 16 residues in the CDR3. Trimming shortened V by 4 bases and J by 5 bases, and 21 bases separated the two germline ends.

This clone was found a few times. The chain uses TRBV5-1 and TRBJ2-3; D might be TRBD2 (6 bases). The ends were cut back, 4 bases at V and 0 bases at J, with 12 bases in the middle. The CDR3 consists of 15 residues. Germline CDR1 is SGHRS and CDR2 is YFSETQ. The CDR3 region is CASSPRGVSTDTQYF. DNA of the CDR3: TGCGCCAGCAGCCCACGCGGGGTGAGCACAGATACGCAGTATTTT. The entire variable domain, with the rest obtained from reference TRBV5-1 and TRBJ2-3, is as follows: KAGVTQTPRYLIKTRGQQVTLSCSPISGHRSVSWYQQTPGQGLQFLFEYFSETQRNKGNFPGRFSGRQFSNSRSEMNVSTLELGDSALYLCASSPRGVSTDTQYFGPGTRLTVL.

V gene TRBV7-6 combines with J gene TRBJ2-7; D perhaps matches TRBD1 (5 bases). This CDR3 contains 13 residues. The ends were cut back, 5 bases at V and 6 bases at J, with 14 bases in the middle. CDR1 and CDR2 from the germline V gene are SGHVS and FNYEAQ. The CDR3 DNA sequence: TGTGCCAGCAGCCCCAGGGTCCTAGGCGAGCAGTACTTC. It codes for CASSPRVLGEQYF.

V gene TRBV5-1 combines with J gene TRBJ2-7; 11 positions match TRBD2. J lost 4 bases, V lost 7 bases, and 13 bases had no gene match. The germline CDR1 and CDR2 sequences are SGHRS and YFSETQ. The CDR3 runs to 16 residues. CDR3: CASAFLAGGGGYEQYF. Here the CDR3 DNA reads TGCGCCAGCGCCTTTTTAGCGGGAGGGGGGGGATACGAGCAGTACTTC.

CDR3 coding DNA: TGTGCCAGCAGCAAGACTAGCGGGAGCATGGAGACCCAGTACTTC. It encodes CASSKTSGSMETQYF. The chain employs TRBV9 and TRBJ2-5; 12 bases align to TRBD2. CDR1 is SGDLS and CDR2 is YYNGEE in the germline V gene. CDR3 length: 15 amino acids. The V gene end was trimmed by 4 bases and the J gene end by 5 bases; junction bases not matched to a gene: 6. The full variable domain, its missing parts supplied by reference TRBV9 and TRBJ2-5, is DSGVTQTPKHLITATGQRVTLRCSPRSGDLSVYWYQQSLDQGLQFLIQYYNGEERAKGNILERFSAQQFPDLHSELNLSSLELGDSALYFCASSKTSGSMETQYFGPGTRLLVL.

This clone showed up just once. The rearrangement uses TRBV9 and TRBJ2-1; no definite D call. This CDR3 contains 15 residues. Trimming stripped 4 bases from V and 7 bases from J, with 18 bases between. Germline loops: CDR1 SGDLS, CDR2 YYNGEE. For the CDR3, the DNA is TGTGCCAGCAGCCCGCCTCTGGTAGCCAAGAATGAGCAGTTCTTC. As protein: CASSPPLVAKNEQFF.

The V gene is TRBV29-1, the J gene TRBJ1-4; no firm D call. Trimming pared 3 bases from V and 5 bases from J, leaving 10 bases between. CDR3 length: 13 amino acids. The germline V gene has CDR1 SQVTM and CDR2 ANQGSEA. The CDR3 DNA is TGCAGCGTTGAGGGCAGCCCGAATGAAAAACTGTTTTTT. Its translation: CSVEGSPNEKLFF.

The CDR3 sequence: CASSPRGGVNTEAFF. The CDR3 bases are TGCGCCAGCAGCCCCCGGGGGGGAGTGAACACTGAAGCTTTCTTT. The J gene is TRBJ1-1, the V gene TRBV4-1; D is possibly TRBD1 (5 bases). This CDR3 is built from 15 residues. Germline CDR1 reads MGHRA; CDR2 reads YSYEKL. V lost 4 bases and J lost 0, with 12 bases in between.

This clone was counted between two and nine times. The chain couples TRBV25-1 to TRBJ1-1, with D maybe TRBD1 (6 bases). Germline V gene lookup returns CDR1 MGHDK and CDR2 SYGVNS. The CDR3 runs to 16 residues. V was shortened by 1 base and J by 1 base, with 13 bases between the two germline ends. CDR3 sequence: CASSESGRGRNTEAFF. In nucleotides, the CDR3 is TGTGCCAGCAGTGAATCGGGCAGGGGCAGGAACACTGAAGCTTTCTTT.

The rearrangement joins TRBV7-2 to TRBJ2-7; D unclear. CDR3 size: 14 residues. Deletions cut 6 bases from V and 2 bases from J, with 14 bases between. Germline CDR1 is SGHTA and CDR2 is FQGNSA. As DNA, the CDR3 is TGTGCCAGCAGTTTTGACGGAGCGACCTACGAGCAGTACTTC. It translates to CASSFDGATYEQYF.

The chain combines TRBV6-1 with TRBJ2-7, with TRBD1 matching over 7 bases. The CDR3 is 12 residues long. V trimming: 3 bases; J trimming: 8 bases; junction bases outside the gene matches: 4. Germline CDR1 and CDR2: MNHNS and SASEGT. In nucleotides, the CDR3 is TGTGCCAGCAGTGAGGACAGGTCGCAGCAGTACTTC. This sequence encodes CASSEDRSQQYF.

This clone was found once. V gene TRBV7-8 combines with J gene TRBJ2-2, with D perhaps TRBD1 (5 bases). V was pared by 3 bases and J by 0 bases, with 17 bases between. Germline CDR1 and CDR2: SGHVS and FQNEAQ. This CDR3 is built from 18 residues. CDR3 DNA sequence: TGTGCCAGCAGCTTTGTAATGACAGCGCACGCGAACACCGGGGAGCTGTTTTTT. It translates to CASSFVMTAHANTGELFF.

This sequence joins TRBV27 and TRBJ2-7; a weak D match, TRBD1 (5 bases). V was shortened by 3 bases and J by 2 bases, with 11 bases between the two germline ends. This CDR3 is 14 amino acids long. From germline, CDR1 is MNHEY and CDR2 SMNVEV (reference sequence). The CDR3 region is CASSLGRVAYEQYF. The DNA of the CDR3 is TGTGCCAGCAGTTTGGGCAGGGTAGCCTACGAGCAGTACTTC.

This rearrangement joins TRBV27 to TRBJ2-6; D perhaps matches TRBD1 (5 bases). The CDR3 loop spans 15 amino acids. CDR1 is MNHEY, CDR2 SMNVEV, per germline (reference sequence). Trimming left V 5 bases short and J 2 bases short, with 10 bases between. CDR3 loop: CASSQTGAGANVLTF. The DNA for the CDR3 is TGTGCCAGCAGTCAAACAGGAGCTGGGGCCAACGTCCTGACTTTC.

J is TRBJ2-5 and V is TRBV28; D unclear. The DNA end is more similar to TRBJ2-7, so the J call may be wrong. Germline V gene sequence: CDR1 MDHEN, CDR2 SYDVKM. This CDR3 has 10 residues. CDR3 DNA sequence: TGTGCCAGCAGTGACTACGAGCAGTACTTC. Residues: CASSDYEQYF.

J is TRBJ1-2 and V is TRBV28; D is unclear. Germline loops: CDR1 MDHEN, CDR2 SYDVKM. The CDR3 covers 12 residues. V lost 3 bases, J lost 5 bases, and 7 bases lay in between. The CDR3 DNA follows: TGTGCCAGCAGTTTGACTATTTATGGCTACACCTTC. It encodes CASSLTIYGYTF.

The chain links TRBV5-4 to TRBJ2-3; the D is unclear. Trimming took off 0 bases at V and 4 bases at J, with 6 bases between the two ends. This CDR3 contains 13 residues. From germline, CDR1 is SGHNT and CDR2 YYREEE (reference sequence). Here the CDR3 DNA reads TGTGCCAGCAGCTTGGCCTTTGCAGATACGCAGTATTTT. This sequence encodes CASSLAFADTQYF.

The CDR3 sequence is CASSLDPQTEAFF. The CDR3 bases are TGTGCCAGCAGCTTGGACCCGCAGACTGAAGCTTTCTTT. The rearrangement joins TRBV5-4 to TRBJ1-1; D remains ambiguous. The CDR3 length is 13 residues. The V gene's germline CDR1 is SGHNT and CDR2 YYREEE (reference sequence). The germline V and J ends were trimmed by 0 bases and 5 bases, with 8 bases remaining between them.

This chain joins TRBV10-1 and TRBJ2-1; the D gene is possibly TRBD1 (6 bases). Germline lookup yields CDR1 WNHNN and CDR2 SYGVQD (reference sequence). The CDR3 sequence is 15 residues long. Trimming left V 4 bases short and J 12 bases short, with 22 bases between. The CDR3 DNA follows: TGCGCCAGCAGTGGAGAACAGGGACGGAGCTTTGGGCAGTTCTTC. Its protein is CASSGEQGRSFGQFF.

This sequence joins TRBV28 and TRBJ1-1; 7 positions match TRBD1. Germline assignment: CDR1 MDHEN and CDR2 SYDVKM. This CDR3 is built from 12 residues. The junction had 9 bases not matched to a gene; V was cut back by 6 bases and J by 11 bases. The CDR3 DNA sequence: TGTGCCAGCAGGCGTAGGGGGCGGGGTGCTTTCTTT. Protein sequence: CASRRRGRGAFF.

The V and J genes are TRBV6-5 and TRBJ2-2; D might be TRBD2 (7 bases). Germline lookup yields CDR1 MNHEY and CDR2 SVGAGI. The CDR3 consists of 15 residues. The V and J ends lost 6 bases and 5 bases respectively, with 16 bases between them. CDR3 DNA: TGTGCCAGCAGGATGGGGGGGGCTGGTACCGGGGAGCTGTTTTTT. Its translation is CASRMGGAGTGELFF.

The rearrangement joins TRBV4-1 to TRBJ2-3, with D possibly matching TRBD2 (6 bases). This CDR3 is 14 amino acids long. In germline, CDR1 is MGHRA, CDR2 YSYEKL. V lost 3 bases to trimming and J lost 2 bases, with 9 bases between them. The CDR3 reads CASSQGLLTDTQYF. The CDR3 DNA reads TGCGCCAGCAGCCAGGGACTTCTCACAGATACGCAGTATTTT.